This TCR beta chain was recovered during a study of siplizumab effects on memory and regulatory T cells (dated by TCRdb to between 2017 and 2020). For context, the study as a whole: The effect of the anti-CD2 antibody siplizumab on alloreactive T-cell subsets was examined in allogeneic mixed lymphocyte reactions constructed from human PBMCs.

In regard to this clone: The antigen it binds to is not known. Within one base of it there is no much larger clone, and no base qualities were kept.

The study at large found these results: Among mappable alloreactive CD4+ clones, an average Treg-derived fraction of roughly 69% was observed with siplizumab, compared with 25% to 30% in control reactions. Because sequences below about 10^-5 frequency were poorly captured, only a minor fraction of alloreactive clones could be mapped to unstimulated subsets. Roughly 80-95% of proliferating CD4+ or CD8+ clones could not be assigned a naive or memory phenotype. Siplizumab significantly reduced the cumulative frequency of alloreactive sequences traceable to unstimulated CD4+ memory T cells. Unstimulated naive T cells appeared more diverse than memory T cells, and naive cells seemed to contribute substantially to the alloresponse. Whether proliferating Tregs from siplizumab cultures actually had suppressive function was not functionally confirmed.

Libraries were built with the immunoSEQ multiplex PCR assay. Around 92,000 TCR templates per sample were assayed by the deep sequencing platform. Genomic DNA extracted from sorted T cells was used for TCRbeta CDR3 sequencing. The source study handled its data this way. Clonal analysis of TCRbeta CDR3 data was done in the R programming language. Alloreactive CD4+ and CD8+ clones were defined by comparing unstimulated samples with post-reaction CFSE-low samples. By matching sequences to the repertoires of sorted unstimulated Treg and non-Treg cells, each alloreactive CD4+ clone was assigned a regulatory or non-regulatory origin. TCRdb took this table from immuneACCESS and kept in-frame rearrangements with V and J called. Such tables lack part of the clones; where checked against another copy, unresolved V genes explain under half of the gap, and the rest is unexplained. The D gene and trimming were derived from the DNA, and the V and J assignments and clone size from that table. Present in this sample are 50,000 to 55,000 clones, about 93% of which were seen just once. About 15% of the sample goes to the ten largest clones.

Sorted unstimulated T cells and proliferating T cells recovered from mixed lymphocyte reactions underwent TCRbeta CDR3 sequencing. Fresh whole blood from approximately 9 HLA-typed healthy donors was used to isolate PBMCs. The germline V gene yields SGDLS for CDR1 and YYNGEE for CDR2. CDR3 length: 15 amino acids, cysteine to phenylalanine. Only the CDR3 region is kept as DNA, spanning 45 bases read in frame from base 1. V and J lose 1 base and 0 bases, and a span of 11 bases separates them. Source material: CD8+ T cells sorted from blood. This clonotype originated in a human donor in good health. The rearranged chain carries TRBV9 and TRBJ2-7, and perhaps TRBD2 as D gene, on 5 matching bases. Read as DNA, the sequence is TGTGCCAGCAGCGTATACTGGGAGAGCTCCTACGAGCAGTACTTC. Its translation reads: CASSVYWESSYEQYF.